Presented here are 5 T cell receptor beta chains from one specimen sequenced in a study of CD8+ T cells in alopecia areata. RNA was extracted and reverse transcribed into cDNA as the sequencing template. Profiling relied on immunoSEQ multiplex PCR, and the TCRdb table lists in-frame clones only, not all of them. The profile covers roughly 30,000 clones, with about three fifths appearing a single time and roughly 18% taken by the ten largest. The specimen sequenced was NKG2D-high CD8+ T cells sorted from blood. These receptors all come from a human donor with alopecia areata.

This chain uses TRBV4-2 with TRBJ2-1; TRBD2 matches at 8 bases. CDR3 size: 17 residues. Trimming at V came to 3 bases and at J to 2 bases, leaving 9 bases not matched to a gene. Germline V lookup: CDR1 LGHNA, CDR2 YNFKEQ. The CDR3 DNA reads TGTGCCAGCAGCCACGGAGATACTAGCGGCCCCTACAATGAGCAGTTCTTC. Amino acid sequence: CASSHGDTSGPYNEQFF.

The J gene is TRBJ2-7, the V gene TRBV30, with D perhaps matching TRBD1 (5 bases). Germline CDR1 reads GTSNPN; CDR2 reads SVGIG (reference sequence). Trimming removed 2 bases from V and 3 bases from J, with 14 bases in between. The CDR3 has 14 amino acids. The CDR3 nucleotides read TGTGCCTGGAGTCTTTTTTTCAGGGACTACGAGCAGTACTTC. Protein sequence: CAWSLFFRDYEQYF.

Details on this clone: An end of the junction differs from the germline gene, which may be a read error. The CDR3 sequence: CASSPEQGTQYF. CDR3 nucleotide sequence: TGCGCCAGCAGCCCCGAACAAGGGACCCAGTACTTC. V and J are TRBV4-1 and TRBJ2-5, with D uncertain. The CDR3 consists of 12 residues. The germline V gene encodes CDR1 MGHRA and CDR2 YSYEKL.

This clone occurred a few times. This chain uses TRBV10-2 with TRBJ2-1; 10 bases map to TRBD2. The germline CDR1 and CDR2 sequences are WSHSY and SAAADI. Trimming cost V 4 bases and J 3 bases; bases outside gene matches: 6. This CDR3 has 16 amino acids. The CDR3 bases are TGCGCCAGCAGTGTGGGCCTAGCGGGAGTCTACAATGAGCAGTTCTTC. Translated: CASSVGLAGVYNEQFF.

In its sample, this clone was seen once. The chain is built from TRBV4-1 and TRBJ2-1, with 10 bases matching TRBD2. The J segment lost 3 bases and the V segment lost 1 base, leaving 3 bases of the junction unmatched. This CDR3 is 16 amino acids long. CDR1 and CDR2 (germline): MGHRA, YSYEKL. This CDR3 reads CASSQVSGGYYNEQFF. CDR3 DNA: TGCGCCAGCAGCCAAGTTAGCGGGGGGTACTACAATGAGCAGTTCTTC.